This T cell receptor (beta chain) was recovered during a study of blood T cell repertoires in COVID-19. Study summary: What the recovered Cohort 3 donors had was two negative PCRs, clearance, or symptom resolution. There were acute and convalescent COVID-19 samples, and they came from the United States, Italy and Spain. The cDNA or gDNA used as material had been derived from T cells, B-cell-depleted T cells, or PBMCs.

Self-reported history from a screening survey and questionnaire set each donor's cohort. Unmatched junction bases numbered 11, after V lost 7 bases and J lost 5 bases. The CDR3 has 15 amino acids. The germline V gene encodes CDR1 SNHLY and CDR2 FYNNEI. The method was immunoSEQ multiplex PCR; TCRdb's version includes in-frame clones alone and lacks a portion of them. This table holds about 190,000 clones, roughly nine tenths found once. The TCR comes from a woman aged 40 to 50 in a cohort exposed to, infected with or recovered from COVID-19 (not recorded which). The sample consisted of PBMCs or T cells enriched from blood (not recorded which). This sequence joins TRBV2 and TRBJ2-1; 7 bases match TRBD1. CDR3 protein: CASTRPGQYHNEQFF. Written as DNA, the CDR3 is TGTGCCAGCACCAGACCGGGACAGTACCACAATGAGCAGTTCTTC.